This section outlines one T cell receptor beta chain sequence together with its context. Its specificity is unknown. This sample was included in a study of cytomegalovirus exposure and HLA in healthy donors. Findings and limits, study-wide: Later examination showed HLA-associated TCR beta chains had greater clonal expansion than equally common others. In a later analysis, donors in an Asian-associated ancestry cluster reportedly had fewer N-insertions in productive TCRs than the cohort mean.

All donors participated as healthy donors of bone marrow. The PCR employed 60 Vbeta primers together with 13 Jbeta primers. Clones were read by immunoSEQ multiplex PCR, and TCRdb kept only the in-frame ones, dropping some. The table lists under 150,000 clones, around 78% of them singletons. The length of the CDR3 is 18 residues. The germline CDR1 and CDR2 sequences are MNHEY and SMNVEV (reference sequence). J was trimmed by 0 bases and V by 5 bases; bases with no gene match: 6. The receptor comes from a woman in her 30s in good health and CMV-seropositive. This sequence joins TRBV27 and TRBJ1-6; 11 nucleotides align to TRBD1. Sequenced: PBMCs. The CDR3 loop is CASSPRDRGSSYNSPLHF. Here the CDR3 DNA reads TGTGCCAGCAGTCCTCGGGACAGGGGGAGCTCCTATAATTCACCCCTCCACTTT.